A single TCR beta chain is shown here with its context. Its antigen is still unknown. CDR3 length: 15 amino acids. The V and J ends lost 3 bases and 0 bases respectively, with 13 bases between them. CDR1 and CDR2 (germline): DFQATT, SNEGSKA (reference sequence). The record originates from a study of T-cell reconstitution after alpha-beta-depleted transplantation in children. General study findings and limits: By one year post-transplant, T-cell counts and diversity largely arose from T cells that were newly produced. Some patients showed high day-60 TCRbeta diversity, which derived from surviving recipient T cells and thymic progenitors. Alpha-beta T cells present about two months after transplant were reported to originate from several hundred expanded graft clones.

Unique molecular identifiers were incorporated when the TCRbeta library was constructed. TCRdb recomputed calls from the PCR reads with MiXCR, one row per CDR3 protein. The sample lists about 580,000 distinct CDR3 sequences; 23% were seen once. The sequence derives from a boy younger than two who had a stem cell transplant for acute myeloid leukemia, so the T cells may come from the graft donor. Here the sequenced sample was PBMCs, mostly from graft donor cells, taken 360 days after TCRalphabeta/CD19-depleted stem cell transplant. V and J are TRBV20-1 and TRBJ2-3; perhaps D is TRBD1 or TRBD2 (6 bases each). DNA of the CDR3: TGCAGTGCTAGTGAAAGGGGGGCTAGCACAGATACGCAGTATTTT. Translation: CSASERGASTDTQYF.